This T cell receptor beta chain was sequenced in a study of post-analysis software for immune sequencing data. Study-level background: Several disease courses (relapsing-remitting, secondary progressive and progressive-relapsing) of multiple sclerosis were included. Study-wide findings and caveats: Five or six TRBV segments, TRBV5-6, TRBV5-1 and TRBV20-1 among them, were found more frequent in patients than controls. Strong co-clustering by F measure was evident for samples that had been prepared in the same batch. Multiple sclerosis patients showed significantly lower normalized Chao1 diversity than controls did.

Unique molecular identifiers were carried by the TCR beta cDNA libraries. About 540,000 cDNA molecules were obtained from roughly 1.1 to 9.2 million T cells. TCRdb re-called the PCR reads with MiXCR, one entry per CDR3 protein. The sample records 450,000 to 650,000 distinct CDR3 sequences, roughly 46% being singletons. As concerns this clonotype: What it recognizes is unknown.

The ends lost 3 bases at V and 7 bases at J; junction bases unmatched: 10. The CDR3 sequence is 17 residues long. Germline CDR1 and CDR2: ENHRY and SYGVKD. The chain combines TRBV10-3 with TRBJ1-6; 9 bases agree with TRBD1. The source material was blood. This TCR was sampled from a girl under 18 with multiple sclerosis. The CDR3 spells CAISDSSWDRDNSPLHF. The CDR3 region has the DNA TGTGCCATCAGTGACTCATCCTGGGACAGGGACAATTCACCCCTCCACTTT.